This T cell receptor (beta chain) was profiled in a study of T cell responses to AZD1222 COVID-19 vaccine. Findings and limits, study-wide: The span of vaccine-associated CD4 TCRs extended across spike, with dominance at 160-218 and 743-854.

Germline values: CDR1 SGDLS, CDR2 YYNGEE. The CDR3 runs to 14 residues. V lost 4 bases and J 6 bases, leaving 13 bases between the germline ends. Concerning this clone: Its cognate antigen is unknown.

TCRdb keeps only in-frame clones here, not all; method: immunoSEQ multiplex PCR. Of 95,000 to 150,000 clones detected, about 79% appear once; the ten largest clones hold about 27%. The rearrangement joins TRBV9 to TRBJ1-4; D unclear. This TCR derives from an adult who received the AZD1222 COVID-19 vaccine. The sequences come from peripheral blood, collected 28 days after the second AZD1222 dose. The CDR3 region is CASSMGNGDEKLFF. The CDR3 DNA reads TGTGCCAGCAGCATGGGAAACGGGGATGAAAAACTGTTTTTT.